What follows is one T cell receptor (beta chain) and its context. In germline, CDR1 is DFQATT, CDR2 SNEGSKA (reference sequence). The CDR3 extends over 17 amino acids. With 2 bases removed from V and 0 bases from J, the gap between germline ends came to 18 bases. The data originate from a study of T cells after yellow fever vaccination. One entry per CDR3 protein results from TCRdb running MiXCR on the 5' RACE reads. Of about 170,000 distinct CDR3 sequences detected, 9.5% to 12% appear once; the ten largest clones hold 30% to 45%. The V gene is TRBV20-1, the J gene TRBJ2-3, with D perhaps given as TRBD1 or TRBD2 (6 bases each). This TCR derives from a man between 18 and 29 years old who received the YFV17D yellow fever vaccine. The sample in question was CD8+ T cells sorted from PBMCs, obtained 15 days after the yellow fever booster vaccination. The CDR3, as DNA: TGCAGTGCTAGAACCCCGGGGGCAGTTACTAGCACAGATACGCAGTATTTT. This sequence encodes CSARTPGAVTSTDTQYF.